This T cell receptor (beta chain) is from a study of cytomegalovirus exposure and HLA in healthy donors. Study-wide background: An analysis done earlier identified fewer than 140 million unique TCR beta sequences from 200 million or so T cells. Broader study findings: An analysis done earlier found most TCR beta V segments productive about 90% or about 30% of the time. Most of the CMV-associated TCR beta chains (in a later analysis) appeared to be HLA-restricted.

Nominally healthy donors provided the samples, though records likely missed some immune exposures. Germline V gene sequence: CDR1 MNHEY, CDR2 SVGAGI. CDR3 size: 11 residues. Trimming removed 5 bases from V and 6 bases from J, with 7 bases in between. As to this clone: The antigen remains unidentified. Other DNA sequences within the sample encode an identical CDR3.

Researchers ran the PCR with 60 Vbeta and 13 Jbeta primers. TCRdb's table, derived via immunoSEQ multiplex PCR, lists solely in-frame clones and lacks some. The sample's table shows 120,000 to 150,000 clones. This chain joins TRBV6-5 and TRBJ1-1, with D unresolved. Material: PBMCs. The clonotype originates from a man aged 35 to 55 in good health and CMV-seronegative. CDR3 amino acids: CASSAGAEAFF. Written as DNA, the CDR3 is TGTGCCAGCAGTGCGGGAGCTGAAGCTTTCTTT.